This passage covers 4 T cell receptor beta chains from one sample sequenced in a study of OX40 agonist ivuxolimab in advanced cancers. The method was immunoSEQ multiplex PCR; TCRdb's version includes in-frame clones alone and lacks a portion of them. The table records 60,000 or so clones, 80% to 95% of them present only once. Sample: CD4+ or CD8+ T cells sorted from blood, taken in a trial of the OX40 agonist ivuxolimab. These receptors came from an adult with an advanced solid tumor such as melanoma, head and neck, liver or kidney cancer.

The CDR3 here is CASSVDGGGPTDTQYF. The CDR3 DNA follows: TGTGCCAGCAGCGTAGATGGGGGCGGCCCCACGGATACGCAGTATTTT. The chain couples TRBV9 to TRBJ2-3; tentative D call: TRBD1 (6 bases). V was cut by 0 bases and J by 6 bases, with 17 bases left in between. Germline V gene lookup returns CDR1 SGDLS and CDR2 YYNGEE. The CDR3 runs to 16 residues.

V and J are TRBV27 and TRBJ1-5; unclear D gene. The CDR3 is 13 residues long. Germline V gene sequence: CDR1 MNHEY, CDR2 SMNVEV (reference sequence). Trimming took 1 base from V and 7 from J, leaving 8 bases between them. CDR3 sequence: CASSLYPNQPQHF. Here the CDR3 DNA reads TGTGCCAGCAGTTTATACCCGAACCAGCCCCAGCATTTT.

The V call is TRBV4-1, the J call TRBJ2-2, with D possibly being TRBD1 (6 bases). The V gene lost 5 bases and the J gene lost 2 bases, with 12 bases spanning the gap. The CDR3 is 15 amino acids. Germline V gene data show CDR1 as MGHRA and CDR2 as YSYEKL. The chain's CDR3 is CASSDGQINTGELFF. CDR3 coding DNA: TGCGCCAGCAGCGATGGACAGATAAACACCGGGGAGCTGTTTTTT.

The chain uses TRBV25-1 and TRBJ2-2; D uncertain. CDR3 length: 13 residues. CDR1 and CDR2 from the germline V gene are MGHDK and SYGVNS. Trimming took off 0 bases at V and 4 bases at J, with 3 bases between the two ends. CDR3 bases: TGTGCCAGCAGTGAATATACCACCGGGGAGCTGTTTTTT. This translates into CASSEYTTGELFF.